The 16 T cell receptor beta chains given below trace back to one sample, sequenced in a study of cytomegalovirus exposure and HLA in healthy donors. Researchers ran the PCR with 60 Vbeta and 13 Jbeta primers. Assay used: immunoSEQ multiplex PCR; TCRdb lists only in-frame clones, some missing. The sample carries about 150,000 clones, around three quarters recorded once. Sequenced material: PBMCs. The receptor set was obtained from a woman aged 40 to 49 in good health and CMV-seropositive.

In the case of this clone: Additional DNA sequences in this sample encode the identical CDR3. The chain is built from TRBV19 and TRBJ1-5; TRBD1 is a possible D gene (6 bases). This CDR3 comprises 14 residues. CDR1 and CDR2 (germline): LNHDA, SQIVND (reference sequence). V shed 2 bases and J shed 4 bases, with 9 bases lying between them. The CDR3 DNA sequence: TGTGCCAGTAGTATACTGACAGGTAATCAGCCCCAGCATTTT. Residues: CASSILTGNQPQHF.

About this clone: Other DNA sequences within the sample encode an identical CDR3. CDR3 sequence (DNA): TGTGCCAGCAGTGGGACTTATAGCGGTGATACGCAGTATTTT. Protein product: CASSGTYSGDTQYF. The chain recombines TRBV6-4 with TRBJ2-3; TRBD2 is a possible D gene (6 bases). Trimming pared 4 bases from V and 6 bases from J, leaving 14 bases between. The germline CDR1 and CDR2 sequences are MRHNA and SNTAGT. CDR3 length: 14 amino acids.

The rearrangement uses TRBV14 and TRBJ1-1, with D possibly matching TRBD1 (5 bases). Trimming stripped 1 base from V and 4 bases from J, with 19 bases between. Germline values: CDR1 SGHDN, CDR2 FVKESK. This CDR3 comprises 17 residues. CDR3: CASSQGGRVVRSTEAFF. CDR3 bases: TGTGCCAGCAGCCAAGGGGGCAGGGTAGTCAGGAGCACTGAAGCTTTCTTT.

This clone was seen only a few times. The CDR3 region is CAISRQVTTYEQYF. CDR3 DNA sequence: TGTGCCATCAGTCGACAGGTTACCACCTACGAGCAGTACTTC. The chain carries TRBV10-3 and TRBJ2-7; possible D gene TRBD1, 6 bases. This CDR3 contains 14 residues. Trimming removed 5 bases from V and 2 bases from J, with 13 bases in between. Germline CDR1 ENHRY, CDR2 SYGVKD.

This chain links TRBV19 with TRBJ1-2; tentatively, D is TRBD1 (5 bases). The CDR3 is 15 residues long. Germline V gives CDR1 LNHDA, CDR2 SQIVND (reference sequence). V lost 2 bases to trimming and J lost 4 bases, with 14 bases between them. The CDR3 spells CASSISLGLSYGYTF. In nucleotides, the CDR3 is TGTGCCAGTAGTATATCGCTGGGACTTAGCTATGGCTACACCTTC.

For this clone: One junction end does not reproduce the germline sequence, and a read error may be involved. The V call is TRBV6-1, the J call TRBJ1-6; 7 nucleotides line up with TRBD1. Germline V lookup: CDR1 MNHNS, CDR2 SASEGT. This CDR3 has 15 residues. The CDR3, as DNA: TGTGCCAGCGGTGATCGGACAGGAGACACTTCACCCCTCCACTTT. This translates into CASGDRTGDTSPLHF.

This chain connects TRBV30 to TRBJ1-2; 9 bases line up with TRBD1. Germline V gene lookup returns CDR1 GTSNPN and CDR2 SVGIG (reference sequence). The CDR3 consists of 13 residues. The V segment lost 4 bases and the J segment 6 bases; nucleotides outside the gene matches: 6. The CDR3 coding sequence is TGTGCCTGGAAAACGGGGACAGGGCATGGCTACACCTTC. Protein sequence: CAWKTGTGHGYTF.

This clone was counted between two and nine times. The chain employs TRBV29-1 and TRBJ2-1, with 8 bases identical to TRBD2. The CDR3 has 17 residues. Losses at the gene ends were 4 bases for V and 0 bases for J; bases not matched to a gene: 11. Germline assignment: CDR1 SQVTM and CDR2 ANQGSEA. The CDR3 loop is CSVGYGGVPSSYNEQFF. DNA of the CDR3: TGCAGCGTTGGTTACGGGGGGGTCCCGAGCTCCTACAATGAGCAGTTCTTC.

V gene TRBV5-1 combines with J gene TRBJ1-6; D is ambiguous. The ends were cut back, 2 bases at V and 4 bases at J, with 10 bases in the middle. The CDR3 extends over 15 amino acids. CDR1 and CDR2 (germline): SGHRS, YFSETQ. CDR3 loop: CASSLTTGYNSPLHF. CDR3 coding DNA: TGCGCCAGCAGCTTAACCACGGGATATAATTCACCCCTCCACTTT.

CDR3 residues: CASRGRIGTDEKLFF. The CDR3 DNA follows: TGTGCCAGCAGGGGAAGAATCGGGACAGACGAAAAACTGTTTTTT. The chain uses TRBV2 and TRBJ1-4, with 7 bases identical to TRBD1. V shed 6 bases and J 8 bases; nucleotides not matched to a gene: 12. CDR1 and CDR2 (germline): SNHLY, FYNNEI. The CDR3 contains 15 residues.

The chain combines TRBV5-6 with TRBJ2-2; TRBD1 agrees at 8 bases. The CDR3 totals 16 residues. J was trimmed by 9 bases and V by 2 bases; bases with no gene match: 12. Germline V lookup: CDR1 SGHDT, CDR2 YYEEEE. The CDR3 region is CASSFGTTGALRELFF. CDR3 in DNA: TGTGCCAGCAGCTTCGGCACGACAGGGGCCCTAAGGGAGCTGTTTTTT.

This clone came up a few times. The J gene is TRBJ2-5, the V gene TRBV25-1; 7 nucleotides align to TRBD1. The CDR3 runs to 14 residues. V gave up 2 bases and J gave up 2 bases; unmatched junction bases: 2. Per the germline V gene, CDR1 is MGHDK and CDR2 is SYGVNS. This chain's CDR3 is CASSEPRGQETQYF. The DNA of the CDR3 is TGTGCCAGCAGTGAACCCAGGGGGCAAGAGACCCAGTACTTC.

The chain has TRBV29-1 and TRBJ2-3, with a tentative D call TRBD1 (6 bases). CDR3 length equals 14 residues. Germline V gives CDR1 SQVTM, CDR2 ANQGSEA. V lost 4 bases and J 7 bases, leaving 18 bases between the germline ends. CDR3 coding DNA: TGCAGCGTTGGGGTCACAGGGCCGTCGAATACGCAGTATTTT. Encoded protein: CSVGVTGPSNTQYF.

The chain couples TRBV14 to TRBJ2-2; unclear D gene. CDR3 length: 14 residues. Between the trimmed V and J ends, which lost 5 bases and 3 bases, there was a span of 10 bases. Germline V gene data show CDR1 as SGHDN and CDR2 as FVKESK. CDR3 DNA: TGTGCCAGCAGCGCGCGACAAGACACCGGGGAGCTGTTTTTT. This sequence encodes CASSARQDTGELFF. Supplemented by reference TRBV14 and TRBJ2-2, the full variable domain reads EAGVTQFPSHSVIEKGQTVTLRCDPISGHDNLYWYRRVMGKEIKFLLHFVKESKQDESGMPNNRFLAERTGGTYSTLKVQPAELEDSGVYFCASSARQDTGELFFGEGSRLTVL.

This clone was detected a few times. This chain joins TRBV28 and TRBJ1-2; no clear D gene. Germline CDR1 is MDHEN and CDR2 is SYDVKM. Between the trimmed V and J ends, which lost 7 bases and 4 bases, there was a span of 10 bases. The length of the CDR3 is 12 residues. CDR3: CASISLSYGYTF. In DNA, the CDR3 is TGTGCCAGCATTTCTCTATCCTATGGCTACACCTTC.

CDR3 in amino acids: CSVDVRTGTQETQYF. The CDR3 DNA reads TGCAGCGTTGACGTCAGGACAGGGACGCAAGAGACCCAGTACTTC. The chain couples TRBV29-1 to TRBJ2-5, with 8 bases fitting TRBD1. The CDR3 sequence is 15 residues long. The trim removed 3 bases at V and 2 bases at J, leaving 8 bases unmatched. Germline lookup yields CDR1 SQVTM and CDR2 ANQGSEA.